The subject of this entry is one T cell receptor beta chain. Its antigen is unknown. The donors, nominally healthy at sampling, likely had unrecorded immune exposures. This sample was included in a study of cytomegalovirus exposure and HLA in healthy donors. Study observations and caveats: When a later analysis compared HLA-associated TCR beta chains with equally common others, the HLA-associated chains turned out to be more clonally expanded and to have lower generation probabilities.

Use of 60 Vbeta and 13 Jbeta primers characterized the PCR. TCRdb keeps only in-frame clones here, not all; method: immunoSEQ multiplex PCR. The listing records approximately 38,000 clones. CDR1 is LNHNV, CDR2 YYDKDF, per germline (reference sequence). Trimming cost V 5 bases and J 4 bases; bases outside gene matches: 12. The CDR3 sequence is 16 residues long. The material sequenced was PBMCs. This TCR derives from a man aged 40-55 years in good health and CMV-seropositive. V is TRBV15 and J is TRBJ1-1; 8 nucleotides agree with TRBD1. CDR3 amino acids: CATSPRAHRGGTEAFF. The CDR3 bases are TGTGCCACCAGCCCCAGAGCTCACAGGGGGGGCACTGAAGCTTTCTTT.